Below, one T cell receptor beta chain is given with its context. The sample comes from a study of blood T cell repertoires in COVID-19. About the research overall: The United States, Italy and Spain provided the acute and convalescent COVID-19 samples.

The CDR3 length is 12 residues. Trimming removed 5 bases at V and 6 bases at J, with 10 bases between. CDR1 is MDHEN, CDR2 SYDVKM, per germline. As handled by the study authors: The assay estimated nucleated cells by amplifying reference gene primers. The table came from immunoSEQ multiplex PCR; TCRdb's copy has only in-frame clones and leaves some out. V and J calls and clone size are given by that table; D and trimming were obtained from the DNA. Of a few hundred thousand clones detected, around 89% appear once; the ten largest clones hold around 0.84%. This TCR was sampled from a man aged 25 to 40 with acute or convalescent COVID-19. The chain employs TRBV28 and TRBJ1-2; D gene unclear. Sequenced sample: peripheral blood. CDR3 residues: CASSPQFHGYTF. The CDR3 nucleotides are TGTGCCAGCAGTCCCCAGTTTCATGGCTACACCTTC.